Listed below are T cell receptor beta chains from one sample, sequenced in a study of cytomegalovirus exposure and HLA in healthy donors. TCRdb's copy holds only in-frame clones and misses some; the assay was immunoSEQ multiplex PCR. This table has roughly 160,000 clones, approximately 80% appearing once. The sample consisted of PBMCs. The origin of the receptors is a boy between 2 and 10 years old in good health and CMV-seronegative. Each CDR3 is given with its conserved first and last residue. The order of the fields is V gene, clone size, J gene, D gene, CDR3 DNA, CDR3 protein. The D gene is left open where the match is weak. Clone size, where shown, is once, few, many, or a class for clones that have expanded.

>TRBV5-1|.|TRBJ2-5|.
TGCGCCAGCAGCTCCAGGGTGGGGGAGACCCAGTACTTC
CASSSRVGETQYF
>TRBV6-6|.|TRBJ1-2|.
TGTGCCGCAACAAAACTAACAGGGTTCTATGGCTACACCTTC
CAATKLTGFYGYTF
>TRBV30|.|TRBJ1-2|TRBD1
TGTGCCTGGAGTGGAACCCAGGGGGCTGCTGGCTACACCTTC
CAWSGTQGAAGYTF
>TRBV5-6|.|TRBJ2-3|.
TGTGCCAGCAGCTTCACGGGGAATACGCAGTATTTT
CASSFTGNTQYF
>TRBV25-1|once|TRBJ2-1|TRBD2
TGTGCCAGCACCGGCCCGGGACTAGCGGGAGTTTGGCAGTTCTTC
CASTGPGLAGVWQFF
>TRBV6-5|.|TRBJ2-1|TRBD2
TGTGCCAGCAGGCCGGGTTCTAGCGGGAGGGGCGAGCAGTTCTTC
CASRPGSSGRGEQFF
>TRBV9|.|TRBJ2-2|TRBD2
TGTGCCAGCAGCCCCCCGGGACTAGTAGGAGAGGAGCTGTTTTTT
CASSPPGLVGEELFF
>TRBV27|.|TRBJ2-3|.
TGTGCCAGCAGTTTATCTCCCAGGGGTCGGGCAGATACGCAGTATTTT
CASSLSPRGRADTQYF
>TRBV7-9|.|TRBJ2-1|TRBD2
TGTGCCAGCCGGACTAGTCTTATTGAGCAGTTCTTC
CASRTSLIEQFF
>TRBV19|.|TRBJ2-7|.
TGTGCCAGTAGTATTGGAGTAGTTAACTACGAGCAGTACTTC
CASSIGVVNYEQYF